Listed below are T cell receptor beta chains from one sample, sequenced in a study of blood T cells in healthy people across ages. In TCRdb, the 5' RACE reads were re-called with MiXCR into one record per CDR3 protein. The data show more than 750,000 distinct CDR3 sequences, with 25% to 30% seen just once and about 9.4% held by the top ten. The same data also went into a second study, on T cells of mothers and their children.

Sequenced sample: blood. The receptors come from a woman in her thirties or forties in good health. CDR3s include the opening cysteine and the closing phenylalanine or tryptophan. D genes are given only for firm matches. Rows give clone size only sometimes, using once, few, many, or a class for an expanded clone.

abundance | d_gene | j_gene | v_gene | CDR3aa | CDR3nt
NA | TRBD2 | TRBJ2-1 | TRBV27 | CASSSISTSGDNNEQFF | TGTGCCAGCAGTTCTATCTCGACTAGCGGGGACAACAATGAGCAGTTCTTC
NA | NA | TRBJ2-7 | TRBV10-3 | CVISEQGYEQYF | TGTGTCATCAGTGAACAGGGTTACGAGCAGTACTTC
NA | NA | TRBJ2-1 | TRBV7-9 | CASSLGGGGLDEQFF | TGTGCCAGCAGCCTAGGGGGCGGGGGGCTGGATGAGCAGTTCTTC
once | TRBD1 | TRBJ1-2 | TRBV9 | CASSVGGQGYGYTF | TGTGCCAGCAGCGTAGGGGGACAGGGCTATGGCTACACCTTC
few | TRBD1 | TRBJ1-3 | TRBV12-3/TRBV12-4 | CASSFSGGAGNTIYF | TGTGCCAGCAGTTTCTCAGGGGGTGCTGGAAACACCATATATTTT
many | NA | TRBJ2-5 | TRBV7-2 | CASSFFRAQETQYF | TGTGCCAGCAGCTTTTTCAGGGCCCAAGAGACCCAGTACTTC
few | TRBD2 | TRBJ2-5 | TRBV20-1 | CSARGVAGGQETQYF | TGCAGTGCTAGAGGAGTAGCGGGGGGACAAGAGACCCAGTACTTC
NA | TRBD1 | TRBJ1-5 | TRBV12-3/TRBV12-4 | CASSLRGGGNQPQHF | TGTGCCAGCAGTTTAAGAGGGGGCGGCAATCAGCCCCAGCATTTT
few | TRBD2 | TRBJ2-5 | TRBV28 | CASSFLAGGLQETQYF | TGTGCCAGCAGTTTCTTAGCGGGGGGCTTACAAGAGACCCAGTACTTC
NA | NA | TRBJ1-1 | TRBV6-2/TRBV6-3 | CATGLDNLRTEAFF | TGTGCCACCGGATTGGACAATCTCCGTACTGAAGCTTTCTTT
few | NA | TRBJ2-7 | TRBV6-5 | CASSSLGGPTYEQYF | TGTGCCAGCAGTTCGCTCGGGGGGCCAACCTACGAGCAGTACTTC
NA | NA | TRBJ2-3 | TRBV6-5 | CASSYSTRKISTDTQYF | TGTGCCAGCAGTTACTCGACCAGGAAGATCAGCACAGATACGCAGTATTTT
NA | TRBD1 | TRBJ1-1 | TRBV18 | CASSLDREREAFF | TGTGCCAGCTCACTCGACAGGGAAAGAGAAGCTTTCTTT
NA | NA | TRBJ1-6 | TRBV27 | CASRSTFLNSPLHF | TGTGCCAGCCGCTCCACTTTCCTCAATTCACCCCTCCACTTT
NA | NA | TRBJ2-7 | TRBV6-1 | CARRGARHEQYF | TGTGCCAGGAGGGGAGCGAGGCACGAGCAGTACTTC
NA | NA | TRBJ2-5 | TRBV4-2 | CASSPRTREETQYF | TGTGCCAGCAGCCCCAGGACTCGAGAAGAGACCCAGTACTTC
NA | TRBD2 | TRBJ2-5 | TRBV6-6 | CASQREGLETQYF | TGTGCCAGCCAGCGGGAGGGCCTGGAGACCCAGTACTTC
many | NA | TRBJ1-2 | TRBV2 | CASNLGQGHYGYTF | TGTGCCAGCAACCTAGGGCAGGGCCACTATGGCTACACCTTC
NA | NA | TRBJ1-2 | TRBV28 | CASSSFSNYGYTF | TGTGCCAGCAGTTCATTTAGTAACTATGGCTACACCTTC
NA | NA | TRBJ2-1 | TRBV7-2 | CASRGTGGNTYNEQFF | TGTGCCTCCAGGGGGACGGGGGGCAATACCTACAATGAGCAGTTCTTC
many | NA | TRBJ2-7 | TRBV12-3/TRBV12-4 | CASSFEGLEQYF | TGTGCCAGCAGTTTTGAAGGGCTTGAGCAGTACTTC
few | TRBD2 | TRBJ2-5 | TRBV11-2 | CASSLGLAGWTQYF | TGTGCCAGCAGCTTGGGTCTAGCGGGGTGGACCCAGTACTTC
NA | TRBD1 | TRBJ2-1 | TRBV20-1 | CSARKQGPTYNEQFF | TGCAGTGCTAGGAAACAGGGGCCCACCTACAATGAGCAGTTCTTC
NA | NA | TRBJ1-6 | TRBV16 | CASSQSGLRDSPLHF | TGTGCCAGCAGCCAATCTGGGCTACGGGATTCACCCCTCCACTTT
NA | NA | TRBJ2-7 | TRBV20-1 | CSAGGGGSYNEQYF | TGCAGTGCTGGGGGAGGGGGCTCCTACAATGAGCAGTACTTC
few | TRBD1 | TRBJ1-1 | TRBV6-5 | CASSYSRTGAVNTEAFF | TGTGCCAGCAGTTACTCGCGCACAGGGGCGGTAAACACTGAAGCTTTCTTT
NA | TRBD2 | TRBJ2-1 | TRBV12-3/TRBV12-4 | CASSAGTSGVSQFF | TGTGCCAGCAGTGCGGGGACTAGCGGGGTTAGCCAGTTCTTC
few | TRBD1 | TRBJ1-3 | TRBV10-3 | CAITGGSGNTIYF | TGTGCCATCACAGGGGGCTCTGGAAACACCATATATTTT
many | NA | TRBJ2-1 | TRBV12-3/TRBV12-4 | CAAGAQSYNEQFF | TGTGCCGCGGGGGCACAATCCTACAATGAGCAGTTCTTC
many | NA | TRBJ1-2 | TRBV12-3/TRBV12-4 | CASSPDRIHGYTF | TGTGCCAGCAGCCCAGACAGGATCCATGGCTACACCTTC
NA | NA | TRBJ1-5 | TRBV20-1 | CSAEQGLGNQPQHF | TGCAGTGCTGAGCAGGGGCTGGGGAATCAGCCCCAGCATTTT
NA | TRBD1 | TRBJ1-6 | TRBV11-2 | CASSSTGGQGQGHSPLHF | TGTGCCAGCAGCTCTACGGGGGGTCAGGGACAGGGACATTCACCCCTCCACTTT
NA | TRBD1 | TRBJ1-5 | TRBV2 | CASTQGQGSIQPQHF | TGTGCCAGCACCCAGGGACAGGGGTCGATTCAGCCCCAGCATTTT
few | NA | TRBJ1-4 | TRBV20-1 | CSAKGGEKLFF | TGCAGTGCTAAGGGAGGGGAAAAACTGTTTTTT
NA | NA | TRBJ1-4 | TRBV29-1 | CSVEYDSRALFF | TGCAGCGTTGAATACGACAGCAGAGCGCTGTTTTTT
few | NA | TRBJ1-4 | TRBV4-1 | CASSQVGVRGEKLFF | TGCGCCAGCAGCCAAGTGGGGGTACGGGGTGAAAAACTGTTTTTT
NA | NA | TRBJ1-1 | TRBV11-1 | CASSTGSSMNTEAFF | TGTGCCAGCAGCACAGGATCCTCTATGAACACTGAAGCTTTCTTT
few | TRBD1 | TRBJ2-3 | TRBV7-9 | CASSRQGMSTDTQYF | TGTGCCAGCAGCCGACAGGGTATGAGCACAGATACGCAGTATTTT
few | TRBD2 | TRBJ2-1 | TRBV5-1 | CASSRTRLETQFF | TGCGCCAGCAGCCGGACTAGGTTGGAGACCCAGTTCTTC
NA | NA | TRBJ2-4 | TRBV7-9 | CASSSVMGAKNIQYF | TGTGCCAGCAGTTCCGTCATGGGCGCCAAAAACATTCAGTACTTC
NA | TRBD2 | TRBJ2-4 | TRBV3-1 | CASSQDLVGRDEQYF | TGTGCCAGCAGCCAAGATTTGGTGGGGAGGGATGAGCAGTACTTC
NA | NA | TRBJ1-1 | TRBV3-1 | CASSRGGVGAEAFF | TGTGCCAGCAGCCGCGGGGGGGTAGGGGCTGAAGCTTTCTTT
few | TRBD1 | TRBJ1-5 | TRBV30 | CAWSARRGQGADNQPQHF | TGTGCCTGGAGTGCACGACGGGGACAGGGGGCTGACAATCAGCCCCAGCATTTT
NA | NA | TRBJ2-5 | TRBV12-3/TRBV12-4 | CASSLRGGATRQGTQYF | TGTGCCAGCAGTTTAAGGGGTGGGGCCACGCGTCAGGGGACCCAGTACTTC
NA | NA | TRBJ1-1 | TRBV20-1 | CSAGGEVNTEAFF | TGCAGTGCTGGGGGGGAGGTGAACACTGAAGCTTTCTTT
many | TRBD1 | TRBJ2-7 | TRBV3-1 | CASSHRQGARPYEQYF | TGTGCCAGCAGCCATAGACAGGGGGCGAGGCCCTACGAGCAGTACTTC
NA | NA | TRBJ2-5 | TRBV5-6 | CASTHRDQETQYF | TGTGCCAGCACCCACAGGGACCAAGAGACCCAGTACTTC
few | TRBD1 | TRBJ1-4 | TRBV20-1 | CSALGGTENEKLFF | TGCAGTGCTCTCGGGGGGACAGAGAATGAAAAACTGTTTTTT
NA | TRBD1 | TRBJ1-1 | TRBV28 | CASSSLGQSLKAFF | TGTGCCAGCAGTTCCCTGGGACAGTCTCTAAAAGCTTTCTTT
NA | TRBD1 | TRBJ1-5 | TRBV5-6 | CASSPTGGVGHPQHF | TGTGCCAGCAGCCCCACAGGGGGAGTGGGTCACCCCCAGCATTTT
NA | TRBD2 | TRBJ2-1 | TRBV2 | CASRGGLAHNEQFF | TGTGCCAGCAGGGGTGGACTAGCCCACAATGAGCAGTTCTTC
few | TRBD2 | TRBJ2-5 | TRBV5-5 | CASSPSRERGEETQYF | TGTGCCAGCAGCCCTTCCCGTGAGCGGGGGGAAGAGACCCAGTACTTC
NA | TRBD1 | TRBJ2-1 | TRBV20-1 | CSARDGGRGRNEQFF | TGCAGTGCTAGAGATGGGGGCAGGGGGCGTAATGAGCAGTTCTTC
NA | TRBD1 | TRBJ1-6 | TRBV28 | CASSLTGWGNSPLHF | TGTGCCAGCAGCCTGACAGGGTGGGGTAATTCACCCCTCCACTTT
NA | TRBD2 | TRBJ2-3 | TRBV5-1 | CASRGMATGLAGVNADTQYF | TGCGCCAGCAGGGGGATGGCAACGGGACTAGCGGGAGTGAATGCAGATACGCAGTATTTT